This TCR beta chain comes out of a study of CD8+ T cells in alopecia areata. Overall study context: Treated patients were given oral tofacitinib, which was dosed at 5 to 10 mg twice daily.

Documented treatment: oral pan-JAK inhibitor, 5-10 mg twice daily. This CDR3 is built from 15 residues. Trimming removed 2 bases at V and 5 bases at J, with 13 bases between. From germline, CDR1 is SGHVS and CDR2 FQNEAQ. Findings and limits, study-wide: Tofacitinib significantly lowered scalp clonality and expanded CD8+ clones among the top 100. Because of a solitary nonresponder, the connection of baseline CD8+ expansion to response stays uncertain.

This clone was counted only a few times. Its antigen remains unknown. cDNA serving as the sequencing template came from extracted, reverse transcribed RNA. The repertoire was sequenced with immunoSEQ multiplex PCR; TCRdb's copy has only in-frame clones and lacks some. The data hold about 200,000 clones, with 55% to 75% observed a single time. Sequencing used CD4+ T cells sorted from blood, obtained at week 24, from a patient treated with tofacitinib. The chain couples TRBV7-8 to TRBJ2-4, with a weak D call TRBD2 (5 bases). This receptor was obtained from a human donor with alopecia areata. The CDR3, as DNA: TGTGCCAGCAGCTTATTTTCGGGAATGGAAAACATTCAGTACTTC. Translation gives CASSLFSGMENIQYF.